One and the same sample provided the 21 T cell receptor beta chains below, sequenced in a study of tumor and adjacent non-tumor tissue in lung cancer. Three rounds of nested PCR, following a modified ARM-PCR protocol, produced the TCRbeta library. A single record per CDR3 protein comes from TCRdb applying MiXCR to the multiplex PCR reads. This sample yields some 99,000 distinct CDR3 sequences, of which roughly 77% are seen a single time; 37% belongs to the top ten. RNA was extracted from bulk tissue without any cell sorting. The sample was lung tumor tissue. These receptor sequences come from a woman in her sixties or seventies with non-small cell lung cancer.

Concerning this clonotype: A single base separates this from a much larger clone, so it may be a read error. The chain carries TRBV5-4 and TRBJ1-1; the D is unclear. The V end lost 4 bases, the J end lost 0 bases, and 10 bases lay between the germline ends. The germline V gene has CDR1 SGHNT and CDR2 YYREEE (reference sequence). This CDR3 is built from 14 residues. The CDR3 coding sequence is TGTGCCAGCAGCCTCAGCACACTGAACACTGAAGCTTTCTTT. Translation: CASSLSTLNTEAFF.

Only a few counts were recorded for this clonotype. Because it lacks the conserved phenylalanine or tryptophan at the end, this CDR3 is likely a read error. V and J are TRBV20-1 and TRBJ2-7, with 7 bases matching TRBD2. The CDR3 loop spans 15 amino acids. Germline V gene sequence: CDR1 DFQATT, CDR2 SNEGSKA (reference sequence). CDR3: CNAGLPGGLSYEQYL. CDR3 DNA sequence: TGCAATGCTGGGTTACCGGGAGGCCTTTCCTACGAGCAGTACTTG.

In nucleotides, the CDR3 is TGTGCCAGCGGCGGATCAATTAGTACAGATACGCAGTATTTT. Protein: CASGGSISTDTQYF. This rearrangement joins TRBV6-6 to TRBJ2-3; no firm D call. Trimming left V 8 bases short and J 3 bases short, with 15 bases between. Germline loops: CDR1 MNHNY, CDR2 SVGAGI (reference sequence). The CDR3 has 14 residues.

Concerning this clonotype itself: A much bigger clone sits one base away, suggesting this may be a read error. The rearrangement joins TRBV20-1 to TRBJ2-3, with D perhaps matching TRBD1 (6 bases). This CDR3 is built from 14 residues. Germline CDR1 DFQATT, CDR2 SNEGSKA (reference sequence). Trimming took off 5 bases at V and 0 bases at J, with 12 bases between the two ends. CDR3 protein: CSALGTSSTDTQYF. The CDR3 DNA is TGCAGTGCTCTAGGGACATCTAGCACAGATACGCAGTATTTT.

As concerns this clonotype: Likely a read error: the CDR3 ends without its conserved phenylalanine or tryptophan. The V call is TRBV28, the J call TRBJ2-5; D unresolved. Germline CDR1 is MDHEN and CDR2 is SYDVKM. The CDR3 is made up of 14 amino acids. Trimming removed 5 bases at V and 4 bases at J, with 14 bases between. CDR3 in amino acids: CASSLQTVRETQYI. The CDR3 DNA is TGTGCCAGCAGTCTTCAGACGGTTAGAGAGACCCAGTACATC.

Remarks on this clonotype: A much more abundant neighbour one base away suggests this may be a read error. The rearrangement links TRBV12-3 or TRBV12-4 to TRBJ1-2; D is undetermined. V lost 5 bases and J lost 12, with 16 bases in between. This CDR3 contains 12 residues. The CDR3 is CASSGGRKSHTF. CDR3 nucleotide sequence: TGTGCCAGCAGTGGCGGACGGAAAAGCCACACCTTC.

Of note for this clonotype: This may be a read error: a much more frequent sequence differs by one nucleotide. The conserved phenylalanine or tryptophan is not found at the CDR3 terminus, so this likely reflects a read error. CDR3 amino acids: CASSYVPLRPAFY. In DNA form, the CDR3 reads TGTGCCAGCAGTTACGTTCCTCTCCGCCCGGCTTTCTAT. This chain joins TRBV6-5 and TRBJ1-1; D unclear. Germline V gene data show CDR1 as MNHEY and CDR2 as SVGAGI. V lost 2 bases, J lost 11 bases, and 15 bases lay in between. The CDR3 totals 13 residues.

Notes on this clonotype: The CDR3 ends on some other residue instead of the conserved phenylalanine or tryptophan, so this is likely a read error. The chain carries TRBV11-1 and TRBJ1-5, with TRBD1 as a possible D gene (6 bases). The CDR3 totals 13 residues. The V gene's germline CDR1 is SGHAT and CDR2 FQDESV (reference sequence). Trimming removed 2 bases at V and 10 bases at J, with 12 bases between. The chain's CDR3 is CASSLIDGGPQHS. The CDR3 DNA reads as TGTGCCAGCAGCTTAATCGACGGGGGCCCCCAGCATTCT.

Points on this clonotype: One junction end does not reproduce the germline sequence, and a read error may be involved. This chain links TRBV11-2 with TRBJ2-2; no definite D call. The CDR3 is 15 amino acids. Germline V CDR1 and CDR2: SGHAT, FQNNGV. The CDR3 reads CACSLEWGNTGELFF. CDR3 in DNA: TGTGCCTGCAGCTTAGAGTGGGGAAACACCGGGGAGCTGTTTTTT.

There are many counts of this clonotype. One end of the junction fails to match germline, which may point to a read error. The genes are TRBV14 and TRBJ2-7; D gene ambiguous. This CDR3 region has 14 residues. Germline V gene data show CDR1 as SGHDN and CDR2 as FVKESK. The CDR3 reads CASSPSRTSAPGHF. The CDR3 nucleotides are TGTGCCAGCAGCCCCTCACGGACCTCGGCACCCGGGCACTTC. The full variable domain, its missing parts supplied by reference TRBV14 and TRBJ2-7, is EAGVTQFPSHSVIEKGQTVTLRCDPISGHDNLYWYRRVMGKEIKFLLHFVKESKQDESGMPNNRFLAERTGGTYSTLKVQPAELEDSGVYFCASSPSRTSAPGHFGPGTRLTVT.

Notes on this clonotype: A much bigger clone sits one base away, suggesting this may be a read error. The CDR3 ends on some other residue instead of the conserved phenylalanine or tryptophan, so this is likely a read error. The CDR3 loop reads CASSQVTVATNEKLFI. In DNA form, the CDR3 reads TGTGCCAGCAGCCAAGTGACAGTTGCAACTAATGAAAAACTGTTTATT. The V gene is TRBV4-2, the J gene TRBJ1-4; maybe TRBD1 (5 bases). The CDR3 runs to 16 residues. Per the germline V gene, CDR1 is LGHNA and CDR2 is YNFKEQ. With 1 base removed from V and 0 bases from J, the gap between germline ends came to 9 bases.

This clonotype has just a few counts. A much larger clone differs from this one at a single base, so this may be a read error. The CDR3 DNA follows: TGCAGTGCTAGGTACCAGGGAGGCGTGCAGTACTTC. Its translation: CSARYQGGVQYF. This rearrangement joins TRBV20-1 to TRBJ2-7, with a tentative D call TRBD2 (6 bases). Germline V CDR1 and CDR2: DFQATT, SNEGSKA (reference sequence). The V and J ends lost 3 bases and 9 bases respectively, with 15 bases between them. This CDR3 region has 12 residues.

This clonotype was detected ten times or more. The gene calls are TRBV12-3 or TRBV12-4 and TRBJ1-5; 8 bases agree with TRBD1. The junction had 6 bases not matched to a gene; V was cut back by 4 bases and J by 4 bases. The length of the CDR3 is 15 residues. CDR3 protein: CASSSTGVGNQPQHF. CDR3 in DNA: TGTGCCAGCAGTTCGACAGGGGTTGGGAATCAGCCCCAGCATTTT.

Concerning this clonotype: Because it lacks the conserved phenylalanine or tryptophan at the end, this CDR3 is likely a read error. The J gene is TRBJ2-7, the V gene TRBV6-5; D ambiguous. This CDR3 spans 15 amino acids. Per the germline V gene, CDR1 is MNHEY and CDR2 is SVGAGI. Trimming stripped 2 bases from V and 2 bases from J, with 13 bases between. The CDR3, as DNA: TGTGCCAGCAGTTACAGTGGACGCCAACCCTACGAGCAGTACTTG. Protein: CASSYSGRQPYEQYL.

As concerns this clonotype: Given a much more abundant clone one base away, this may be a read error. This chain links TRBV5-1 with TRBJ2-6; D possibly matches TRBD1 or TRBD2 (5 bases each). In germline, CDR1 is SGHRS, CDR2 YFSETQ. This CDR3 has 14 residues. CDR3 residues: CASSEGTGANVMTF. In DNA form, the CDR3 reads TGCGCCAGCAGCGAGGGTACTGGGGCCAACGTCATGACTTTC. Drawing the rest from reference TRBV5-1 and TRBJ2-6, the complete variable domain is KAGVTQTPRYLIKTRGQQVTLSCSPISGHRSVSWYQQTPGQGLQFLFEYFSETQRNKGNFPGRFSGRQFSNSRSEMNVSTLELGDSALYLCASSEGTGANVMTFGAGSRLTVL.

A remark on this clonotype: Germline and junction disagree at one end, which may indicate a read error. This chain uses TRBV11-2 with TRBJ2-1; 7 bases are shared with TRBD1. This CDR3 is 15 amino acids long. Germline V gene lookup returns CDR1 SGHAT and CDR2 FQNNGV. The CDR3 is CTTRGRGGSYNEQLF. DNA for the CDR3: TGTACCACACGAGGCCGAGGGGGCTCCTACAATGAGCAGTTATTC.

This clonotype showed up just a few times. The chain employs TRBV2 and TRBJ2-7, with 7 positions matching TRBD1. CDR1 SNHLY and CDR2 FYNNEI come from the germline V gene. The CDR3 runs to 14 residues. V lost 8 bases, J lost 5 bases, and 12 bases stayed unmatched. Here the CDR3 DNA reads TGTGCCAGCCTCATCGAGGGGGCGGTGAACGAGCAGTACTTC. Its protein product is CASLIEGAVNEQYF.

Turning to this clonotype: With a much larger clone just one base away, this may be a read error. V and J are TRBV20-1 and TRBJ2-3; D perhaps matches TRBD2 (6 bases). This CDR3 contains 14 residues. CDR1 DFQATT and CDR2 SNEGSKA come from the germline V gene (reference sequence). CDR3 in DNA: TGCAGTGCCTCACCCAGCGGCGGGGAAGATACGCAGTTTTTT. This codes for CSASPSGGEDTQFF.

Comments on this clonotype: A much more abundant neighbour one base away suggests this may be a read error. This chain uses TRBV20-1 with TRBJ2-5; D is unresolved. CDR1 is DFQATT, CDR2 SNEGSKA, per germline (reference sequence). V lost 4 bases and J lost 4, with 13 bases in between. The CDR3 totals 13 residues. CDR3 DNA sequence: TGCAGTGCTACATCAGCGAGTGGAGAGACCCAGTACTTC. Translation gives CSATSASGETQYF.

Remarks on this clonotype: A much larger clone differs by one base, so this may be a read error. The rearrangement uses TRBV10-3 and TRBJ2-7; D unclear. The CDR3 sequence is 11 residues long. V was shortened by 3 bases and J by 8 bases, with 8 bases between the two germline ends. CDR1 ENHRY and CDR2 SYGVKD come from the germline V gene. DNA for the CDR3: TGTGCCATCAGTGAAGGGAACAAGCAGTACTTC. It specifies CAISEGNKQYF.

About this clonotype: A much larger clone is a single base away; this may be a read error. V gene TRBV6-6 combines with J gene TRBJ1-2, with no clear D. CDR3 length: 13 residues. Germline V gene sequence: CDR1 MNHNY, CDR2 SVGAGI (reference sequence). The CDR3 sequence is CASSMDPNYVYTF. DNA of the CDR3: TGTGCCAGCAGTATGGACCCTAACTATGTCTACACCTTC.